This entry lists 7 T cell receptor beta chains sequenced from one sample in a study of early T cells in non-severe SARS-CoV-2 infection (dated by TCRdb to the early 2020s). The library was built by means of 5' RACE. Sequencing took place on a NextSeq 500. TCRdb reprocessed the public reads (quality trimming at Q25 with fastp, clone calling with MiXCR) and kept in-frame beta chains. Identical CDR3 proteins give one entry, which carries the most common genes and DNA. In all, the sample holds 60,000 to 65,000 distinct CDR3 sequences, and approximately 12% of those were seen once. 4% to 5% of the sample lies in the top ten. The sample was whole blood. The receptors shown here come from an adult who was a healthcare worker with PCR-confirmed SARS-CoV-2 infection or an uninfected control (not recorded which).

This clonotype was found many times. V is TRBV4-1 and J is TRBJ2-5; D possibly corresponds to TRBD2 (6 bases). Trimming removed 6 bases at V and 0 bases at J, with 14 bases between. The CDR3 contains 15 residues. Germline CDR1 and CDR2: MGHRA and YSYEKL. As DNA, the CDR3 is TGCGCCAGCAGACTCAGCGGAGGGAACCAAGAGACCCAGTACTTC. Translation: CASRLSGGNQETQYF.

This clonotype was picked up a small number of times. V gene TRBV29-1 combines with J gene TRBJ2-6; D call uncertain. Trimming shortened V by 4 bases and J by 0 bases, and 7 bases separated the two germline ends. This CDR3 region has 14 residues. The germline CDR1 and CDR2 sequences are SQVTM and ANQGSEA. The CDR3 region has the DNA TGCAGCGTTGTGTGGAACTCTGGGGCCAACGTCCTGACTTTC. Its translation: CSVVWNSGANVLTF.

This clonotype was detected many times. The chain employs TRBV18 and TRBJ2-7; D is unresolved. The V end lost 0 bases, the J end lost 4 bases, and 7 bases lay between the germline ends. Germline V gene lookup returns CDR1 KGHSH and CDR2 LQKENI. This CDR3 is built from 13 residues. The CDR3 is CASSPPSQYEQYF. The CDR3 DNA follows: TGTGCCAGCTCACCACCGAGCCAGTACGAGCAGTACTTC.

This clonotype has ten or more counts. The CDR3 nucleotides read TGTGCCTGGAGTGTAAACTCCCCAGGGGCCAACGTCCTGACTTTC. Translation: CAWSVNSPGANVLTF. This chain joins TRBV30 and TRBJ2-6; D is uncertain. The V gene lost 0 bases and the J gene lost 4 bases, with 10 bases spanning the gap. CDR1 is GTSNPN and CDR2 is SVGIG in the germline V gene (reference sequence). The CDR3 totals 15 residues.

The table lists this clonotype with many counts. This sequence joins TRBV7-2 and TRBJ1-4; D ambiguous. From germline, CDR1 is SGHTA and CDR2 FQGNSA. The CDR3 consists of 16 residues. The V and J ends lost 3 bases and 0 bases respectively, with 11 bases between them. In nucleotides, the CDR3 is TGTGCCAGCAGCTTCAGACAAACTGCAACTAATGAAAAACTGTTTTTT. The encoded protein is CASSFRQTATNEKLFF.

The chain recombines TRBV2 with TRBJ1-2, with a weak D call TRBD1 (5 bases). CDR3 length: 14 amino acids. V lost 5 bases and J lost 6, with 16 bases in between. Germline values: CDR1 SNHLY, CDR2 FYNNEI. The CDR3 DNA reads as TGTGCCAGCAGTTGGGACCAAGGAGGGGATGGCTACACCTTC. Translation gives CASSWDQGGDGYTF.

Worth noting for this clonotype: Given a much more abundant clone one base away, this may be a read error. This rearrangement joins TRBV9 to TRBJ1-2; D is unresolved. The V gene's germline CDR1 is SGDLS and CDR2 YYNGEE. The CDR3 sequence is 13 residues long. The CDR3, as DNA: TGTGCCAGAAGCGTAGCCCTGGCAGAAGGCTACACCTTC. Its protein is CARSVALAEGYTF.